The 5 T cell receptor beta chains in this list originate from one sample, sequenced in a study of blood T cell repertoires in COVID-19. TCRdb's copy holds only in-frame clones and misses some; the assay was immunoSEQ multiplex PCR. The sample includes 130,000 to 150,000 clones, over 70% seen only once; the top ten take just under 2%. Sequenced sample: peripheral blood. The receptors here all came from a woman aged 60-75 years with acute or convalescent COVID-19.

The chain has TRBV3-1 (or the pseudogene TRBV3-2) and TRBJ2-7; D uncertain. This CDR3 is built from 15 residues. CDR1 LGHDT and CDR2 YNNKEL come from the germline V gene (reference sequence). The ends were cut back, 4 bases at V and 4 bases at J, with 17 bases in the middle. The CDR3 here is CASSRDPRLPYEQYF. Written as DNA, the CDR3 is TGTGCCAGCAGCCGCGACCCCCGACTGCCATACGAGCAGTACTTC.

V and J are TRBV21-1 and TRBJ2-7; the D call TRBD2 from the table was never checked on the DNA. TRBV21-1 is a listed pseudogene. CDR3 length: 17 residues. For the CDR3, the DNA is TGTGCCAGCAGCAGGACCTTGACCCCCGGGGAAGACTACGAGCAGTACTTC. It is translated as CASSRTLTPGEDYEQYF.

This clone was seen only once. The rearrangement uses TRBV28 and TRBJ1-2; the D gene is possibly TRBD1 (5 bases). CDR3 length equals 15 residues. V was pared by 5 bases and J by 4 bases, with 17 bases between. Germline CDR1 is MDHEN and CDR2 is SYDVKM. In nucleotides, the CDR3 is TGTGCCAGCAGTAAGACAGATCTGATTATCTATGGCTACACCTTC. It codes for CASSKTDLIIYGYTF.

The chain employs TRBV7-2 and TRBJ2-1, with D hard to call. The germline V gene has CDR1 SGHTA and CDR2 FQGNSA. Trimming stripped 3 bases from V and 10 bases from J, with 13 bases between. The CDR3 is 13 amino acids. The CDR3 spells CASSFLLTREQFF. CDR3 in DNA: TGTGCCAGCAGCTTTTTGCTGACCAGGGAGCAGTTCTTC. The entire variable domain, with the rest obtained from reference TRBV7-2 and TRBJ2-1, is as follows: GAGVSQSPSNKVTEKGKDVELRCDPISGHTALYWYRQSLGQGLEFLIYFQGNSAPDKSGLPSDRFSAERTGGSVSTLTIQRTQQEDSAVYLCASSFLLTREQFFGPGTRLTVL.

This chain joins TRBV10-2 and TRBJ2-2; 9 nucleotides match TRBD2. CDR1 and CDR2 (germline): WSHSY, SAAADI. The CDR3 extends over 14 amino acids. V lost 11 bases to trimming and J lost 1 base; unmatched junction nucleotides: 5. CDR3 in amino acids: CAQRREGNTGELFF. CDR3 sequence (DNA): TGCGCCCAGAGGCGGGAGGGGAACACCGGGGAGCTGTTTTTT.